The 11 T cell receptor beta chains below were found in one sample sequenced in a study of neurological immune-mediated disorders. Each CDR3 protein gets one entry after TCRdb re-called the 5' RACE reads with MiXCR. The table lists 50,000 or so distinct CDR3 sequences, under 3.5% of them singletons. Sequenced sample: PBMCs. The receptors here all came from an older woman with multiple sclerosis.

This clonotype occurred many times. The chain links TRBV20-1 to TRBJ2-3; TRBD1 aligns across 8 bases. This CDR3 is built from 16 residues. CDR1 is DFQATT and CDR2 is SNEGSKA in the germline V gene (reference sequence). The V segment lost 4 bases and the J segment 0 bases; nucleotides outside the gene matches: 9. The CDR3 region is CSAIQDRDLSTDTQYF. For the CDR3, the DNA is TGCAGTGCTATTCAGGACAGGGACCTAAGCACAGATACGCAGTATTTT.

At least ten counts were recorded for this clonotype. The chain combines TRBV5-1 with TRBJ2-1, with TRBD2 matching over 7 bases. Germline V CDR1 and CDR2: SGHRS, YFSETQ. V lost 6 bases, J lost 0 bases, and 9 bases stayed unmatched. The CDR3 spans 16 residues. The CDR3: CASTPSGGGSYNEQFF. CDR3 in DNA: TGCGCCAGCACCCCGTCGGGGGGTGGCTCCTACAATGAGCAGTTCTTC.

This clonotype was recorded at least ten times. The gene calls are TRBV4-1 and TRBJ2-5, with 10 bases lining up with TRBD2. Germline V gives CDR1 MGHRA, CDR2 YSYEKL. This CDR3 has 18 residues. J lost 0 bases, V lost 4 bases, and 11 bases had no gene match. The CDR3 DNA follows: TGCGCCAGCAGCCCCAGAGCGGGAGGGCTAGGGTACCAAGAGACCCAGTACTTC. It codes for CASSPRAGGLGYQETQYF.

This clonotype came up many times. The genes are TRBV7-9 and TRBJ2-7, with D perhaps given as TRBD1 or TRBD2 (5 bases each). Germline values: CDR1 SEHNR, CDR2 FQNEAQ (reference sequence). V lost 6 bases and J lost 7, with 22 bases in between. The CDR3 sequence is 15 residues long. Here the CDR3 DNA reads TGTGCCAGCAGGCAATCGGGACGTAGTTCGGGGGAGCAGTACTTC. Translation: CASRQSGRSSGEQYF.

Many counts were recorded for this clonotype. The rearrangement uses TRBV12-3 or TRBV12-4 and TRBJ1-5; D gene unclear. CDR3 length equals 13 residues. V lost 4 bases to trimming and J lost 0 bases, with 4 bases between them. CDR3 protein: CASSSVSNQPQHF. DNA for the CDR3: TGTGCCAGCAGTTCCGTTAGCAATCAGCCCCAGCATTTT.

This clonotype was seen repeatedly, ten times or more. The rearrangement links TRBV29-1 to TRBJ2-7; D is possibly TRBD1 (5 bases). The CDR3 totals 14 residues. V was shortened by 3 bases and J by 6 bases, with 18 bases between the two germline ends. Per germline, CDR1 SQVTM and CDR2 ANQGSEA. The CDR3 nucleotides are TGCAGCGTTGACCAGGGAAAGGGGATCGGCGAGCAGTACTTC. This sequence encodes CSVDQGKGIGEQYF.

This clonotype was seen ten or more times. The V gene is TRBV6-5, the J gene TRBJ1-2; D is unresolved. CDR3 length equals 15 residues. The germline V and J ends were trimmed by 0 bases and 0 bases, with 8 bases remaining between them. CDR1 and CDR2 (germline): MNHEY, SVGAGI. CDR3 in amino acids: CASSYSTETNYGYTF. CDR3 DNA: TGTGCCAGCAGTTACTCGACTGAGACTAACTATGGCTACACCTTC.

This clonotype was seen many times. This chain uses TRBV14 with TRBJ2-2, with D tentatively TRBD2 (5 bases). Trimming left V 1 base short and J 6 bases short, with 9 bases between. The CDR3 sequence is 14 residues long. The V gene's germline CDR1 is SGHDN and CDR2 FVKESK. This CDR3 reads CASSQAAGSGELFF. In nucleotides, the CDR3 is TGTGCCAGCAGCCAAGCGGCGGGCTCCGGGGAGCTGTTTTTT. Looking up the rest from reference TRBV14 and TRBJ2-2 gives the full variable domain: EAGVTQFPSHSVIEKGQTVTLRCDPISGHDNLYWYRRVMGKEIKFLLHFVKESKQDESGMPNNRFLAERTGGTYSTLKVQPAELEDSGVYFCASSQAAGSGELFFGEGSRLTVL.

Many counts were recorded for this clonotype. The J gene is TRBJ2-3, the V gene TRBV10-3, with D possibly matching TRBD1 (6 bases). Looked up from germline, CDR1 is ENHRY and CDR2 is SYGVKD. The CDR3 covers 13 residues. Trimming removed 6 bases from V and 5 bases from J, with 12 bases in between. This CDR3 is CAIRRGFIDTQYF. CDR3 DNA: TGTGCCATCAGAAGGGGGTTTATAGATACGCAGTATTTT.

This clonotype was seen at least ten times. The chain combines TRBV29-1 with TRBJ2-1; unclear D gene. This CDR3 has 14 residues. CDR1 SQVTM and CDR2 ANQGSEA come from the germline V gene. The V gene lost 4 bases and the J gene lost 3 bases, with 13 bases spanning the gap. This chain's CDR3 is CSVGPPAGYNEQFF. The CDR3 nucleotides read TGCAGCGTTGGCCCTCCCGCAGGCTACAATGAGCAGTTCTTC.

This clonotype appeared a few times. A much larger clone lies a single base off, so this may be a read error. The chain carries TRBV29-1 and TRBJ1-1; D unresolved. Trimming took 6 bases from V and 4 from J, leaving 12 bases between them. Germline V gene lookup returns CDR1 SQVTM and CDR2 ANQGSEA. The CDR3 runs 12 residues. This chain's CDR3 is CSVLKGSTEAFF. The CDR3 coding sequence is TGCAGCGTCCTTAAGGGTAGCACTGAAGCTTTCTTT.